The present T cell receptor beta chain was sequenced within a study of T cell responses to AZD1222 COVID-19 vaccine. CDR1 and CDR2 from the germline V gene are MNHEY and SMNVEV (reference sequence). The CDR3 is 15 amino acids. V lost 8 bases and J lost 5; bases outside the gene matches: 5. This clone came up once. Repertoires were generated with immunoSEQ multiplex PCR, while TCRdb's copy carries only in-frame clones and drops some. The repertoire includes under 150,000 clones, under 95% of them detected once, and around 2.7% sits in the top ten. The TCR comes from an adult in good health. The chain couples TRBV27 to TRBJ2-2; 13 nucleotides match TRBD2. Source: peripheral blood, taken on day 0 of AZD1222 vaccination. The CDR3 protein is CASGLAGVVTGELFF. The CDR3 nucleotides are TGTGCCAGCGGACTAGCGGGAGTGGTAACCGGGGAGCTGTTTTTT.